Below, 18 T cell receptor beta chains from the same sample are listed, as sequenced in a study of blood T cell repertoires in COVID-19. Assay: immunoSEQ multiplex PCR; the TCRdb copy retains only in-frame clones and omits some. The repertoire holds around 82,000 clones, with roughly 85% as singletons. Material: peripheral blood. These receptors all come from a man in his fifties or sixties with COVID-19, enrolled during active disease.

Here the CDR3 reads CASSLGLGNNEQFF. CDR3 DNA sequence: TGTGCCAGCAGTCTCGGACTAGGGAACAATGAGCAGTTCTTC. The chain recombines TRBV9 with TRBJ2-1; 7 nucleotides match TRBD2. Germline CDR1 is SGDLS and CDR2 is YYNGEE. The CDR3 is 14 amino acids. J gave up 5 bases and V 5 bases, and 7 bases lay outside the gene matches.

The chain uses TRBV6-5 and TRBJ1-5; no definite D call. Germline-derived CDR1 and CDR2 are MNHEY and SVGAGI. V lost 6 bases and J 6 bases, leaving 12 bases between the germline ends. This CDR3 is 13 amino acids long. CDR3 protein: CASRPVPPQPQHF. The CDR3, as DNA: TGTGCCAGCAGGCCGGTACCGCCTCAGCCCCAGCATTTT.

The CDR3 is CASSRSSGGETQYF. The CDR3, as DNA: TGTGCCAGCTCTAGGTCTTCGGGAGGAGAGACCCAGTACTTC. This rearrangement joins TRBV18 to TRBJ2-5; 7 nucleotides line up with TRBD2. The CDR3 loop spans 14 amino acids. The V gene end was trimmed by 6 bases and the J gene end by 4 bases; junction bases not matched to a gene: 8. From germline, CDR1 is KGHSH and CDR2 LQKENI.

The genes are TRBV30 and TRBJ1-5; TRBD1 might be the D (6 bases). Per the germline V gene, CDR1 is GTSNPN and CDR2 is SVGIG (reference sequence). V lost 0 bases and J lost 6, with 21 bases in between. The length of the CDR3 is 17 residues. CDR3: CAWSVSRARGKSQPQHF. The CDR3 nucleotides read TGTGCCTGGAGTGTATCCCGGGCCAGGGGAAAGAGTCAGCCCCAGCATTTT. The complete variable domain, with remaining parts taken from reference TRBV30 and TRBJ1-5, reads SQTIHQWPATLVQPVGSPLSLECTVEGTSNPNLYWYRQAAGRGLQLLFYSVGIGQISSEVPQNLSASRPQDRQFILSSKKLLLSDSGFYLCAWSVSRARGKSQPQHFGDGTRLSIL.

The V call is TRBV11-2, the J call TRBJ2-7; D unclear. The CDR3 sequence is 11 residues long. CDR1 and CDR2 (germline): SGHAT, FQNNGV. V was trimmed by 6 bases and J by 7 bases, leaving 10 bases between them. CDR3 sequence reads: CASRFGGEQYF. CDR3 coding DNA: TGTGCCAGCAGATTCGGTGGTGAGCAGTACTTC.

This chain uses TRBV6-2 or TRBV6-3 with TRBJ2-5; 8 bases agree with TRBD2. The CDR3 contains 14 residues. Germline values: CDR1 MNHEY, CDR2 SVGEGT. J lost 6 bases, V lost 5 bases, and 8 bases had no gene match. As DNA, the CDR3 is TGTGCCAGCAGTGATAGCGGGATAGGAAAGACCCAGTACTTC. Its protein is CASSDSGIGKTQYF.

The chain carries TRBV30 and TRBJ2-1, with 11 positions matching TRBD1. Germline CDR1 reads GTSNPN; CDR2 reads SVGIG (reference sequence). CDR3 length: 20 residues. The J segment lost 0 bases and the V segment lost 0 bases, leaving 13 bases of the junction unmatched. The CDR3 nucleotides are TGTGCCTGGAGTGTAATACCGGGACAGGGGGTAGTGAGCTCCTACAATGAGCAGTTCTTC. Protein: CAWSVIPGQGVVSSYNEQFF. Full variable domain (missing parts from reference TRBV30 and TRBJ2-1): SQTIHQWPATLVQPVGSPLSLECTVEGTSNPNLYWYRQAAGRGLQLLFYSVGIGQISSEVPQNLSASRPQDRQFILSSKKLLLSDSGFYLCAWSVIPGQGVVSSYNEQFFGPGTRLTVL.

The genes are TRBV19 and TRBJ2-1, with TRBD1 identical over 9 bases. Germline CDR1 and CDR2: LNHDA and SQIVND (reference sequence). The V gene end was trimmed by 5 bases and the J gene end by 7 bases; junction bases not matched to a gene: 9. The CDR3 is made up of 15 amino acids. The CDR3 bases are TGTGCCAGTAGTGCTACAGGGGGCGTGATAAATGAGCAGTTCTTC. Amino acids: CASSATGGVINEQFF.

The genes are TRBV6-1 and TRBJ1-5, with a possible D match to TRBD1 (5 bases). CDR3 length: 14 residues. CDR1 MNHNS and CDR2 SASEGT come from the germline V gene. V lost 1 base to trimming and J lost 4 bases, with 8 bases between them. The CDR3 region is CASSEGQGNQPQHF. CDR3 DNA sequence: TGTGCCAGCAGTGAAGGGCAGGGAAATCAGCCCCAGCATTTT.

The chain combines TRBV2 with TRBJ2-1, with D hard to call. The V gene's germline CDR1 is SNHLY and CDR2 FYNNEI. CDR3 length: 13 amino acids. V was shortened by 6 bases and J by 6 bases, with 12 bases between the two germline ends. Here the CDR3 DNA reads TGTGCCAGCAGGAGCATAGTTGCCAATGAGCAGTTCTTC. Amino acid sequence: CASRSIVANEQFF.

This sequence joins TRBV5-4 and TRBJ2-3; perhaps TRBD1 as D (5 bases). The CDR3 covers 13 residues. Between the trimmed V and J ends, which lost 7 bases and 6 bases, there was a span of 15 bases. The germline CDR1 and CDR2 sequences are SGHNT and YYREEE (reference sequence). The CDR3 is CASAAVGRDTQYF. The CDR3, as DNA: TGTGCCAGCGCCGCTGTGGGGCGGGATACGCAGTATTTT.

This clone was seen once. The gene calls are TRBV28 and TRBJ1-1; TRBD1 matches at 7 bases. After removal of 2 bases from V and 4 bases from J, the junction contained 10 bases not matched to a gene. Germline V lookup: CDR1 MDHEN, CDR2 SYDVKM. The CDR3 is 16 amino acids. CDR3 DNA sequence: TGTGCCAGCAGTTTAAACTTTTTATCAGGGGGCACTGAAGCTTTCTTT. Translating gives CASSLNFLSGGTEAFF.

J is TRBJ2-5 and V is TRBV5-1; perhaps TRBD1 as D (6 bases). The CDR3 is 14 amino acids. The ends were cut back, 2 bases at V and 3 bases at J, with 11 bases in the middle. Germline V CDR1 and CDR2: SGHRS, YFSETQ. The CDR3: CASSFGDTKETQYF. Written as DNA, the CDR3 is TGCGCCAGCAGCTTCGGGGACACCAAAGAGACCCAGTACTTC.

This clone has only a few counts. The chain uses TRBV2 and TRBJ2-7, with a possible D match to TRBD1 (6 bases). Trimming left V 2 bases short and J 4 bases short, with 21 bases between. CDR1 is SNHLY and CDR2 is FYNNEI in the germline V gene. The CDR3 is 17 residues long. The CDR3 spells CASSESSPTSGQYEQYF. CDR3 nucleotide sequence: TGTGCCAGCAGTGAAAGCTCCCCTACCTCCGGACAGTACGAGCAGTACTTC.

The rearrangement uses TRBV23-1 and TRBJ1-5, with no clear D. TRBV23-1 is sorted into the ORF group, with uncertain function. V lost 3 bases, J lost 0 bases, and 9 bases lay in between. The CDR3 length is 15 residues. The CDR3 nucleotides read TGCGCCAGCAGTCAGGGCACCTATAGCAATCAGCCCCAGCATTTT. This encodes CASSQGTYSNQPQHF.

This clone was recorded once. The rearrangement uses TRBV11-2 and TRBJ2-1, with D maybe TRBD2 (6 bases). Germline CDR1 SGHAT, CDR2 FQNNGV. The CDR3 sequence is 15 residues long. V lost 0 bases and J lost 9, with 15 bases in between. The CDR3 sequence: CASSLERTNLGEQFF. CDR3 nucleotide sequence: TGTGCCAGCAGCTTAGAACGGACTAACCTTGGTGAGCAGTTCTTC.

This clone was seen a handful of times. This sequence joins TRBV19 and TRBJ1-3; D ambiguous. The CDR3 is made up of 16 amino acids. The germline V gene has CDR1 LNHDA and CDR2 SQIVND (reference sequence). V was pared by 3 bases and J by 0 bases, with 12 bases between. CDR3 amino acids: CASSMNEGDSGNTIYF. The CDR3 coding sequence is TGTGCCAGTAGTATGAATGAGGGCGACTCTGGAAACACCATATATTTT.

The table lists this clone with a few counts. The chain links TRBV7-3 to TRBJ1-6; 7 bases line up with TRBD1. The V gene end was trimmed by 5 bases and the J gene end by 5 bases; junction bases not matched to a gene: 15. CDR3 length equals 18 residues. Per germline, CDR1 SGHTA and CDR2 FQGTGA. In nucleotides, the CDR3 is TGTGCCAGCAGCCCTGCCCCATACAGGGGACGTAATAATTCACCCCTCCACTTT. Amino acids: CASSPAPYRGRNNSPLHF.